Sequencing of this T cell receptor (beta chain) was carried out in a study of technical replicates of blood from a handful of donors. Repertoires were generated with immunoSEQ multiplex PCR, while TCRdb's copy carries only in-frame clones and drops some. The data show approximately 73,000 clones, approximately 93% seen once. The CDR3 runs 13 residues. Germline V lookup: CDR1 ENHRY, CDR2 SYGVKD. Trimming at V came to 3 bases and at J to 7 bases, leaving 5 bases not matched to a gene. The chain joins TRBV10-3 to TRBJ2-5, with 7 bases aligning to TRBD2. This receptor was taken from a human donor in good health. Source material: T cells isolated from PBMCs. CDR3 loop: CAISEDAGATQYF. As DNA, the CDR3 is TGTGCCATCAGTGAAGACGCGGGAGCGACCCAGTACTTC.